This TCR beta chain was identified in a study of T cells in localized non-small cell lung cancer. Comment on this clone: Its antigen is still unknown.

Whole-study findings and limits: Tumor showed lower T cell clonality than uninvolved adjacent lung, where it was highest.

CDR1 is SGDLS, CDR2 YYNGEE, per germline. The CDR3 sequence is 13 residues long. V lost 6 bases and J 1 base, leaving 8 bases between the germline ends. The repertoire was sequenced with immunoSEQ multiplex PCR; TCRdb's copy has only in-frame clones and lacks some. The top ten hold about 6.8% of the sample, which has 30,000 or so clones, about 87% seen once. The genes are TRBV9 and TRBJ1-3; D is possibly TRBD1 (5 bases). The input for sequencing was peripheral blood, taken before any cancer treatment. The sequence was collected from a male donor at least 60 years old with stage I lung adenocarcinoma. CDR3 sequence: CASTQGSGNTIYF. The CDR3 region has the DNA TGTGCCAGCACCCAGGGATCTGGAAACACCATATATTTT.